These 17 T cell receptor beta chains share one sample of origin, sequenced in a study of cytomegalovirus exposure and HLA in healthy donors. Both 60 Vbeta primers and 13 Jbeta primers went into the PCR. Some clones are missing from TCRdb's copy, which holds only in-frame ones; the method was immunoSEQ multiplex PCR. The data contain 100,000 to 150,000 clones, about 79% of them singletons. Sequencing used PBMCs. The receptors originated from a man over 45 in good health and CMV-seronegative.

The chain recombines TRBV5-1 with TRBJ2-1; 10 nucleotides match TRBD2. The V gene end was trimmed by 4 bases and the J gene end by 5 bases; junction bases not matched to a gene: 6. The CDR3 runs 15 residues. Germline assignment: CDR1 SGHRS and CDR2 YFSETQ. The CDR3 protein is CASSALAGADNEQFF. The CDR3 coding sequence is TGCGCCAGCAGCGCCCTAGCGGGGGCCGACAATGAGCAGTTCTTC.

The chain employs TRBV10-2 and TRBJ1-1; 7 bases agree with TRBD1. V lost 7 bases and J lost 5; bases outside the gene matches: 7. The V gene's germline CDR1 is WSHSY and CDR2 SAAADI. The CDR3 covers 13 residues. The CDR3 DNA is TGCGCCAGCACCCCAGGGGGGAGGACTGAAGCTTTCTTT. It encodes CASTPGGRTEAFF.

V is TRBV5-4 and J is TRBJ2-7, with TRBD2 matching over 13 bases. Germline V gene data show CDR1 as SGHNT and CDR2 as YYREEE (reference sequence). CDR3 size: 17 residues. Trimming removed 0 bases from V and 0 bases from J; junction bases left unmatched: 3. The CDR3 sequence is CASSLAGLAGISYEQYF. The CDR3 DNA sequence: TGTGCCAGCAGCTTGGCGGGACTAGCGGGGATCTCCTACGAGCAGTACTTC.

The DNA for the CDR3 is TGTGCCAGCTCACTCCGGGACAGGGGGAATGAGCAGTTCTTC. Its translation: CASSLRDRGNEQFF. The chain joins TRBV18 to TRBJ2-1, with 11 positions matching TRBD1. V lost 4 bases, J lost 7 bases, and 3 bases stayed unmatched. This CDR3 region has 14 residues. Germline V gene sequence: CDR1 KGHSH, CDR2 LQKENI.

The chain recombines TRBV2 with TRBJ2-2; a possible D gene is TRBD2 (5 bases). The CDR3 covers 15 residues. CDR1 SNHLY and CDR2 FYNNEI come from the germline V gene. The ends were cut back, 2 bases at V and 6 bases at J, with 13 bases in the middle. CDR3 bases: TGTGCCAGCAGTGAATCGCGTTTTAGCGCCGGGGAGCTGTTTTTT. It is translated as CASSESRFSAGELFF.

The table lists this clone with a few counts. This sequence joins TRBV18 and TRBJ1-4; possibly TRBD1 for D (6 bases). Deletions cut 2 bases from V and 0 bases from J, with 19 bases between. This CDR3 is built from 19 residues. Germline-derived CDR1 and CDR2 are KGHSH and LQKENI. DNA for the CDR3: TGTGCCAGCTCACCAATTGACAGGTCGGCAACTGCAACTAATGAAAAACTGTTTTTT. It is translated as CASSPIDRSATATNEKLFF.

CDR3 bases: TGTGCCAGCAGCGCGGACAGTTATAACACCGGGGAGCTGTTTTTT. It codes for CASSADSYNTGELFF. The rearrangement links TRBV9 to TRBJ2-2; TRBD1 might be the D (6 bases). V was shortened by 3 bases and J by 2 bases, with 11 bases between the two germline ends. The length of the CDR3 is 15 residues. Per the germline V gene, CDR1 is SGDLS and CDR2 is YYNGEE.

The chain employs TRBV2 and TRBJ2-7; 8 bases are shared with TRBD1. With V trimmed by 6 bases and J by 3 bases, 1 base remained unmatched. Looked up from germline, CDR1 is SNHLY and CDR2 is FYNNEI. The CDR3 consists of 12 residues. The CDR3 is CASRTGDYEQYF. CDR3 nucleotides: TGTGCCAGCAGGACAGGGGACTACGAGCAGTACTTC.

This clone was seen a few times. The chain carries TRBV18 and TRBJ2-2; the D gene is possibly TRBD1 (6 bases). V was pared by 6 bases and J by 4 bases, with 12 bases between. Per the germline V gene, CDR1 is KGHSH and CDR2 is LQKENI. The CDR3 has 14 residues. In DNA, the CDR3 is TGTGCCAGCTCTCTTACAGGGATCACCGGGGAGCTGTTTTTT. As protein: CASSLTGITGELFF.

The CDR3 spells CASRDTYNEQFF. CDR3 DNA sequence: TGTGCCAGTAGAGACACGTACAATGAGCAGTTCTTC. The gene calls are TRBV19 and TRBJ2-1; D remains unclear. CDR1 LNHDA and CDR2 SQIVND come from the germline V gene (reference sequence). The CDR3 is made up of 12 amino acids. The ends were cut back, 6 bases at V and 4 bases at J, with 7 bases in the middle.

This clone was recorded once. The V gene is TRBV10-2, the J gene TRBJ1-6, with 8 bases lining up with TRBD1. The CDR3 contains 16 residues. The germline CDR1 and CDR2 sequences are WSHSY and SAAADI. V gave up 11 bases and J gave up 3 bases; unmatched junction bases: 12. The CDR3 DNA reads as TGCGCCGTTCAACAACAGGGGGGGGGCTATAATTCACCCCTCCACTTT. Its translation is CAVQQQGGGYNSPLHF.

The chain combines TRBV6-1 with TRBJ1-2, with unresolved D. Germline CDR1 and CDR2: MNHNS and SASEGT. The V end lost 0 bases, the J end lost 4 bases, and 9 bases lay between the germline ends. The CDR3 covers 14 residues. CDR3 in amino acids: CASSEAPGLYGYTF. The CDR3 nucleotides read TGTGCCAGCAGTGAAGCGCCCGGACTCTATGGCTACACCTTC.

The chain joins TRBV9 to TRBJ1-6; D is perhaps TRBD1 (5 bases). The CDR3 loop spans 18 amino acids. Germline assignment: CDR1 SGDLS and CDR2 YYNGEE. With 0 bases removed from V and 5 bases from J, the gap between germline ends came to 18 bases. CDR3 loop: CASSVVPGAASDNSPLHF. In DNA, the CDR3 is TGTGCCAGCAGCGTAGTTCCTGGGGCGGCTTCTGATAATTCACCCCTCCACTTT.

This sequence joins TRBV2 and TRBJ1-2, with a weak D call TRBD1 (5 bases). Trimming stripped 8 bases from V and 6 bases from J, with 16 bases between. CDR1 SNHLY and CDR2 FYNNEI come from the germline V gene. The CDR3 covers 13 residues. The CDR3 region is CASVRRGLDGYTF. CDR3 bases: TGTGCCAGCGTCCGGCGGGGGTTGGATGGCTACACCTTC.

This clone was detected a few times. The chain uses TRBV28 and TRBJ2-2; no definite D call. The CDR3 loop spans 13 amino acids. V dropped 3 bases and J dropped 1 base, with 3 bases sitting between them. The germline CDR1 and CDR2 sequences are MDHEN and SYDVKM. The chain's CDR3 is CASSFQNTGELFF. In nucleotides, the CDR3 is TGTGCCAGCAGTTTCCAGAACACCGGGGAGCTGTTTTTT.

V usage is TRBV9 and J usage is TRBJ1-2; tentative D call: TRBD1 (6 bases). Trimming left V 0 bases short and J 4 bases short, with 13 bases between. The CDR3 has 15 residues. Germline V gives CDR1 SGDLS, CDR2 YYNGEE. This CDR3 is CASSVDGGRGYGYTF. In nucleotides, the CDR3 is TGTGCCAGCAGCGTAGACGGGGGGCGCGGCTATGGCTACACCTTC.

The chain is built from TRBV19 and TRBJ1-2, with 8 positions matching TRBD1. Per germline, CDR1 LNHDA and CDR2 SQIVND (reference sequence). Germline trimming cut 3 bases from V and 8 bases from J; bases unmatched to any gene: 8. The CDR3 consists of 14 residues. The CDR3 is CASSMARGLGGYTF. Here the CDR3 DNA reads TGTGCCAGTAGTATGGCCAGGGGGCTAGGAGGCTACACCTTC.